This TCR beta chain was recovered during a study of identical twins. Study conclusions and caveats: It was out-of-frame TCR alpha sharing in monozygotic twins that models underestimated.

This clonotype was observed a handful of times. Its specificity is not known. TCRdb redid the calling of the 5' RACE reads with MiXCR, one entry per CDR3 protein. The sample contains about 340,000 distinct CDR3 sequences, roughly 10% of which appear only once. V was trimmed by 0 bases and J by 1 base, leaving 14 bases between them. Germline loops: CDR1 LNHNV, CDR2 YYDKDF (reference sequence). The CDR3 is 17 residues long. This TCR derives from a woman between 50 and 59 years old in good health. The V gene is TRBV15, the J gene TRBJ2-3; D gene uncertain. Sequencing was performed on naive T cells sorted from blood. The CDR3: CATSREALPPRTDTQYF. In DNA, the CDR3 is TGTGCCACCAGCAGAGAGGCTCTACCTCCTCGCACAGATACGCAGTATTTT.